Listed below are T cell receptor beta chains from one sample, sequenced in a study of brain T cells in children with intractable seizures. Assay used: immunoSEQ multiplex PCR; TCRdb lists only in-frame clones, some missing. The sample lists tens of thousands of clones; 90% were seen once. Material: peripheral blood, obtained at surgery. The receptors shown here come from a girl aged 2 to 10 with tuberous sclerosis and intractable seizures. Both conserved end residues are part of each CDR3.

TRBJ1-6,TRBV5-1,CASSRTGGKDSPLHF
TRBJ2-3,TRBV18,CASSLRTSGVSTDTQYF
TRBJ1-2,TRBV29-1,CSAEEGRGGYGYTF
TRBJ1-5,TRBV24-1,CATSDGGVRQPQHF
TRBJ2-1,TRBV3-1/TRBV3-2,CASSQHPNKASSYNEQFF
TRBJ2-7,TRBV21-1,CASSFGTGGYEQYF
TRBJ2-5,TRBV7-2,CASSSGLAGGVGTQYF
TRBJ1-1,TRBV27,CASRLNSGVTEAFF
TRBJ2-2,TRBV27,CASGGQQNLRTGELFF
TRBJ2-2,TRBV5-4,CASSVTGGRTGELFF
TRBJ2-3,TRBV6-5,CASSRGVQRDTQYF
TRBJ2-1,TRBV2,CASSDSRDGQFF
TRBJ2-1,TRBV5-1,CASSLASGGVIEQFF
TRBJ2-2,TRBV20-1,CSASRAAGELFF
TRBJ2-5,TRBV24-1,CATSDLPGGTGEETQYF
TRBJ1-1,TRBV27,CASSYAGENTEAFF
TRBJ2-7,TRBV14,CASSQTSGEYEQYF
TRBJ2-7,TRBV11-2,CASSSGTQSSYEQYF
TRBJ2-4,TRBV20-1,CSASSGQGSKNIQYF
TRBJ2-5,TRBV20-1,CSAYRGETQYF
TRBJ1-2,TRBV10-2,CASRSGVGTYGYTF
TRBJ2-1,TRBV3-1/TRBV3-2,CASSQETGLAGFDEQFF
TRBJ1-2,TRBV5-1,CASSPTRAHYGYTF
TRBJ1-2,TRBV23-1,CREGGGGNYGYTF
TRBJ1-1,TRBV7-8,CASSLRGGRTEAFF
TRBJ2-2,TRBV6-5,CASRSTRGTGELFF
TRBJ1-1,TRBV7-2,CASSFQEDTEAFF
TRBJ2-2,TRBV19,CASSAGQYTGELFF
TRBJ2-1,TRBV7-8,CASSLGRVQNEQFF
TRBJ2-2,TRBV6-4,CASSDSKQGEAGELFF
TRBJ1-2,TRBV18,CASSPSRTSNRYGYTF
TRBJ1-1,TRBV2,CASRPGANTEAFF
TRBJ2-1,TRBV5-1,CASSSAGNPYNEQFF
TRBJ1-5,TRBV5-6,CASSLGPYSNQPQHF
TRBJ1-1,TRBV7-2,CASSPQTGRAEAFF
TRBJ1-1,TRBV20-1,CSGGGASEAFF
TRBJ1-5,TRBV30,CAWSVDRVPWSNQPQHF
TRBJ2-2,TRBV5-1,CASSYTTGPNTGELFF
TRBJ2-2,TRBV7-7,CASSFGGLGTGELFF
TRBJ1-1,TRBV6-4,CASSEWDRDSVTEAFF
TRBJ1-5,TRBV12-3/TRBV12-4,CASSFQDNQPQHF
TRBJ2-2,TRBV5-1,CASSLDWRTGELFF
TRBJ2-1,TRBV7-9,CASSSQGLGEQFF
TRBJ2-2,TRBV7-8,CASTPLAGGPTGELFF
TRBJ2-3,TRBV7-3,CASSLIFGGGPDTQYF